The next 22 T cell receptor beta chains were all read from a single sample in a study of cytomegalovirus exposure and HLA in healthy donors. PCR was performed using 60 Vbeta and 13 Jbeta primers. Generated by immunoSEQ multiplex PCR, the TCRdb table keeps only in-frame clones and is missing some. The sample consists of roughly 88,000 clones, 69% of them appearing once. Specimen: PBMCs. These receptors all stem from a man in his fifties in good health and CMV-seronegative.

This sequence joins TRBV11-2 and TRBJ2-3, with 13 bases aligning to TRBD2. There are 17 residues in the CDR3. Germline lookup yields CDR1 SGHAT and CDR2 FQNNGV. V shed 1 base, J shed 2 bases, and the junction held 3 bases outside the gene matches. CDR3 nucleotide sequence: TGTGCCAGCAGCTTAGGACTAGCGGGAGGCGACACAGATACGCAGTATTTT. Protein sequence: CASSLGLAGGDTDTQYF.

The chain employs TRBV7-2 and TRBJ2-5, with TRBD2 matching over 8 bases. Germline V gene lookup returns CDR1 SGHTA and CDR2 FQGNSA. The CDR3 loop spans 13 amino acids. V lost 4 bases to trimming and J lost 8 bases; unmatched junction nucleotides: 6. The CDR3 loop reads CASSSGGVDTQYF. The CDR3, as DNA: TGTGCCAGCAGCTCCGGGGGGGTTGATACCCAGTACTTC.

The V call is TRBV4-2, the J call TRBJ2-7; 9 positions match TRBD1. This CDR3 is 16 amino acids long. The V and J ends lost 1 base and 3 bases, in that order; junction bases with no gene match: 7. Germline V gene sequence: CDR1 LGHNA, CDR2 YNFKEQ. DNA for the CDR3: TGTGCCAGCAGCCAAGGCCCGGGACAGGGCTTCTACGAGCAGTACTTC. Its protein product is CASSQGPGQGFYEQYF.

The chain combines TRBV5-6 with TRBJ2-7; maybe TRBD1 (7 bases). Germline CDR1 is SGHDT and CDR2 is YYEEEE. This CDR3 is 15 amino acids long. The V end was cut by 3 bases, the J end by 7 bases, with 20 bases between. The DNA of the CDR3 is TGTGCCAGCAGCTGGAGGGACAGTTCCCAAGGGGAGCAGTACTTC. Translation gives CASSWRDSSQGEQYF.

This chain uses TRBV2 with TRBJ2-2; 9 bases line up with TRBD2. CDR1 and CDR2 (germline): SNHLY, FYNNEI. V dropped 11 bases and J dropped 1; count of bases not matched to a gene: 11. CDR3 length: 16 amino acids. The CDR3 DNA is TGTGCCGGACTACTAGCGGGCGTGAGGAACACCGGGGAGCTGTTTTTT. Its protein product is CAGLLAGVRNTGELFF.

The gene calls are TRBV27 and TRBJ1-1; TRBD1 is a possible D gene (6 bases). Deletions cut 6 bases from V and 1 base from J, with 12 bases between. This CDR3 comprises 14 residues. In germline, CDR1 is MNHEY, CDR2 SMNVEV (reference sequence). The CDR3 reads CASRPDSSNTEAFF. CDR3 bases: TGTGCCAGCAGACCGGACAGCTCGAACACTGAAGCTTTCTTT.

The chain carries TRBV29-1 and TRBJ2-7; TRBD2 might be the D (6 bases). CDR1 SQVTM and CDR2 ANQGSEA come from the germline V gene. The V and J ends lost 1 base and 1 base respectively, with 17 bases between them. This CDR3 region has 16 residues. The CDR3 DNA is TGCAGCGTTGAAGTGGGAGGAGGACACCGGTCCTACGAGCAGTACTTC. This sequence encodes CSVEVGGGHRSYEQYF.

This clone occurred a few times. The rearrangement uses TRBV7-2 and TRBJ2-7, with 11 bases matching TRBD2. The length of the CDR3 is 14 residues. Germline CDR1 SGHTA, CDR2 FQGNSA. The ends lost 5 bases at V and 4 bases at J; junction bases unmatched: 4. CDR3 in DNA: TGTGCCAGCAGCAGGACTAGCGGGCCTTACGAGCAGTACGTC. Translating it yields CASSRTSGPYEQYV.

This clone was observed a few times. The chain couples TRBV7-3 to TRBJ1-2; 8 bases fit TRBD1. Per the germline V gene, CDR1 is SGHTA and CDR2 is FQGTGA. The CDR3 spans 17 residues. Trimming at V came to 7 bases and at J to 5 bases, leaving 18 bases not matched to a gene. In nucleotides, the CDR3 is TGTGCCAGCACCCTAGAAGGGGGGACAGGTCGATTATATGGCTACACCTTC. Protein: CASTLEGGTGRLYGYTF.

The chain has TRBV5-1 and TRBJ2-7, with 7 bases that match TRBD1. Per the germline V gene, CDR1 is SGHRS and CDR2 is YFSETQ. The CDR3 is made up of 15 amino acids. After removal of 4 bases from V and 1 base from J, the junction contained 8 bases not matched to a gene. CDR3 sequence: CASSQVSGGSYEQYF. CDR3 in DNA: TGCGCCAGCAGCCAGGTGTCAGGGGGTTCCTACGAGCAGTACTTC.

This clone came up a few times. The chain is built from TRBV7-9 and TRBJ1-1; D is perhaps TRBD1 (6 bases). Per germline, CDR1 SEHNR and CDR2 FQNEAQ (reference sequence). The CDR3 length is 17 residues. V was pared by 7 bases and J by 4 bases, with 25 bases between. CDR3 loop: CASTPGVGFPRGTEAFF. CDR3 nucleotide sequence: TGTGCCAGCACCCCAGGGGTGGGGTTCCCAAGAGGCACTGAAGCTTTCTTT.

This sequence joins TRBV28 and TRBJ2-7, with 7 bases aligning to TRBD2. Trimming at V came to 6 bases and at J to 0 bases, leaving 5 bases not matched to a gene. The CDR3 runs to 14 residues. From germline, CDR1 is MDHEN and CDR2 SYDVKM. The CDR3 nucleotides are TGTGCCAGCAGGTCCGGGGGGTACTCCTACGAGCAGTACTTC. Protein product: CASRSGGYSYEQYF.

The chain links TRBV25-1 to TRBJ2-3; D ambiguous. The CDR3 runs to 13 residues. Germline V lookup: CDR1 MGHDK, CDR2 SYGVNS. The V end was cut by 2 bases, the J end by 1 base, with 4 bases between. In DNA form, the CDR3 reads TGTGCCAGCAGTGAAGTAGGCACAGATACGCAGTATTTT. Encoded protein: CASSEVGTDTQYF.

This clone has just a few counts. This rearrangement joins TRBV18 to TRBJ1-1, with D maybe TRBD1 (5 bases). CDR1 is KGHSH and CDR2 is LQKENI in the germline V gene. CDR3 length: 14 amino acids. V was clipped by 6 bases and J by 3 bases, with 14 bases between them. CDR3 region: CASSFTGRDTEAFF. DNA of the CDR3: TGTGCCAGCTCTTTCACAGGCAGGGACACTGAAGCTTTCTTT.

The chain's CDR3 is CASSSYRVGNTEAFF. The CDR3 nucleotides are TGTGCCAGCAGTTCTTACAGGGTTGGGAACACTGAAGCTTTCTTT. The chain employs TRBV27 and TRBJ1-1; perhaps TRBD1 as D (6 bases). CDR1 MNHEY and CDR2 SMNVEV come from the germline V gene (reference sequence). With 4 bases removed from V and 1 base from J, the gap between germline ends came to 13 bases. CDR3 length equals 15 residues.

J is TRBJ1-6 and V is TRBV29-1, with 8 bases identical to TRBD1. Trimming at V came to 3 bases and at J to 19 bases, leaving 8 bases not matched to a gene. The germline V gene has CDR1 SQVTM and CDR2 ANQGSEA. This CDR3 is built from 11 residues. The CDR3 spells CSVESGRGRHF. The CDR3 nucleotides read TGCAGCGTTGAGTCGGGCAGGGGGCGGCACTTT.

The chain combines TRBV7-2 with TRBJ2-1; no reliable D call. Trimming removed 7 bases at V and 0 bases at J, with 10 bases between. Germline V lookup: CDR1 SGHTA, CDR2 FQGNSA. This CDR3 region has 14 residues. Written as DNA, the CDR3 is TGTGCCAGCACTTCATGGAGCTCCTACAATGAGCAGTTCTTC. Translated: CASTSWSSYNEQFF.

V is TRBV7-9 and J is TRBJ1-1; D uncertain. The CDR3 has 13 amino acids. Trimming cost V 3 bases and J 7 bases, with 12 bases left between them. Germline V CDR1 and CDR2: SEHNR, FQNEAQ (reference sequence). The CDR3 bases are TGTGCCAGCAGCTTCGGGGAAGGCGGTGAAGCTTTCTTT. Its protein is CASSFGEGGEAFF.

V usage is TRBV4-2 and J usage is TRBJ1-1; tentative D call: TRBD1 (6 bases). Trimming removed 1 base at V and 3 bases at J, with 15 bases between. This CDR3 region has 16 residues. Germline CDR1 and CDR2: LGHNA and YNFKEQ. CDR3 sequence: CASSQVRGSVDTEAFF. The CDR3 bases are TGTGCCAGCAGCCAAGTAAGGGGGTCCGTCGACACTGAAGCTTTCTTT.

The genes are TRBV6-6 and TRBJ1-2; D remains ambiguous. Germline V lookup: CDR1 MNHNY, CDR2 SVGAGI (reference sequence). With 3 bases removed from V and 7 bases from J, the gap between germline ends came to 21 bases. The CDR3 runs 16 residues. In nucleotides, the CDR3 is TGTGCCAGCAGTTATGGGCTTACTCTCCCTTTAAGTGGCTACACCTTC. The encoded protein is CASSYGLTLPLSGYTF.

The chain is built from TRBV25-1 and TRBJ2-3, with TRBD2 identical over 8 bases. The germline gives CDR1 MGHDK, CDR2 SYGVNS. The ends lost 3 bases at V and 11 bases at J; junction bases unmatched: 13. This CDR3 spans 15 amino acids. In DNA, the CDR3 is TGTGCCAGCAGTGACCAGCGGGAGCGGCGTATCGGGCAGTATTTT. Its protein product is CASSDQRERRIGQYF.

The chain has TRBV5-8 and TRBJ2-7; D perhaps matches TRBD1 (6 bases). The CDR3 is 16 amino acids. CDR1 and CDR2 from the germline V gene are SGHTS and YDEGEE. V lost 2 bases and J 4 bases, leaving 19 bases between the germline ends. The chain's CDR3 is CASSFPRGTYTYEQYF. CDR3 coding DNA: TGTGCCAGCAGCTTCCCGCGTGGGACATACACTTACGAGCAGTACTTC. Full variable domain (outside the CDR3, taken from reference TRBV5-8 and TRBJ2-7): EAGVTQSPTHLIKTRGQQATLRCSPISGHTSVYWYQQALGLGLQFLLWYDEGEERNRGNFPPRFSGRQFPNYSSELNVNALELEDSALYLCASSFPRGTYTYEQYFGPGTRLTVT.